This note documents a single T cell receptor beta chain sequence. This entry belongs to a study of blood T cell repertoires in COVID-19. Study details: Acute and convalescent COVID-19 samples came from the United States, Italy and Spain. PBMCs, B-cell-depleted T cells, or T cells provided the cDNA or gDNA that made up the material.

Per the study methods: Nucleated cell counts were estimated from reference gene primer amplification. Using immunoSEQ multiplex PCR, the repertoire was profiled, and TCRdb retains in-frame clones only, with some absent. The DNA was the basis for D and trimming; V, J and clone size are from that table. The sample shows some 180,000 clones, about 77% of them seen only once. With 6 bases clipped from V and 5 bases from J, the junction kept 5 bases outside the gene matches. The length of the CDR3 is 14 residues. Germline assignment: CDR1 MNHEY and CDR2 SVGAGI. The sequence derives from a woman of 80 years or more with active or convalescent COVID-19. The sample was peripheral blood. The chain has TRBV6-5 and TRBJ1-2, with 11 bases matching TRBD1. In DNA form, the CDR3 reads TGTGCCAGCAGGCGGACAGGGGGCGGGTATGGCTACACCTTC. Translation: CASRRTGGGYGYTF.